The next 27 T cell receptor beta chains were all read from a single sample in a study of cytomegalovirus exposure and HLA in healthy donors. The PCR used 60 Vbeta and 13 Jbeta primers. Here immunoSEQ multiplex PCR was the method, and the copy in TCRdb shows in-frame clones only, minus some. The profile shows 110,000 or so clones, 82% of them singletons. The specimen was PBMCs. All receptors derive from a woman aged 18-35 years in good health and CMV-seronegative.

The CDR3 nucleotides are TGTGCCAGCTTAGGGCTAGCGGGGAGGAACTCCTACGAGCAGTACTTC. Protein product: CASLGLAGRNSYEQYF. This sequence joins TRBV2 and TRBJ2-7; 9 bases line up with TRBD2. Per germline, CDR1 SNHLY and CDR2 FYNNEI. The CDR3 has 16 residues. The J segment lost 0 bases and the V segment lost 8 bases, leaving 11 bases of the junction unmatched.

The chain joins TRBV5-1 to TRBJ1-4; 10 bases align to TRBD1. Per germline, CDR1 SGHRS and CDR2 YFSETQ. The CDR3 extends over 13 amino acids. J gave up 4 bases and V 7 bases, and 1 base lay outside the gene matches. The CDR3 coding sequence is TGCGCCAGCGGACAGGGGGTTAATGAAAAACTGTTTTTT. It codes for CASGQGVNEKLFF.

This clone was recorded a few times. This chain's CDR3 is CASSARGITEAFF. The CDR3 region has the DNA TGTGCCAGCAGCGCCAGGGGAATCACTGAAGCTTTCTTT. This chain links TRBV5-4 with TRBJ1-1; TRBD1 might be the D (6 bases). V lost 4 bases and J lost 4, with 11 bases in between. The V gene's germline CDR1 is SGHNT and CDR2 YYREEE (reference sequence). CDR3 size: 13 residues. The full variable domain, with the rest looked up from reference TRBV5-4 and TRBJ1-1, is ETGVTQSPTHLIKTRGQQVTLRCSSQSGHNTVSWYQQALGQGPQFIFQYYREEENGRGNFPPRFSGLQFPNYSSELNVNALELDDSALYLCASSARGITEAFFGQGTRLTVV.

The chain combines TRBV19 with TRBJ1-5; 7 bases line up with TRBD1. CDR1 is LNHDA and CDR2 is SQIVND in the germline V gene (reference sequence). The CDR3 totals 16 residues. V gave up 7 bases and J gave up 5 bases; unmatched junction bases: 14. The CDR3 protein is CASTSKTGWGDQPQHF. The CDR3, as DNA: TGTGCCAGTACCTCCAAGACAGGGTGGGGGGATCAGCCCCAGCATTTT.

V usage is TRBV28 and J usage is TRBJ1-4, with 8 positions matching TRBD1. From germline, CDR1 is MDHEN and CDR2 SYDVKM. The CDR3 extends over 14 amino acids. After removal of 5 bases from V and 5 bases from J, the junction contained 4 bases not matched to a gene. In DNA form, the CDR3 reads TGTGCCAGCAGTCCCGGGACAGGCAATGAAAAACTGTTTTTT. This codes for CASSPGTGNEKLFF.

The genes are TRBV6-6 and TRBJ1-2; 8 nucleotides match TRBD1. Unmatched junction bases numbered 2, after V lost 7 bases and J lost 4 bases. The CDR3 runs to 12 residues. CDR1 is MNHNY, CDR2 SVGAGI, per germline (reference sequence). The CDR3 sequence: CASTQGAYGYTF. The CDR3 DNA sequence: TGTGCCAGCACCCAGGGGGCCTATGGCTACACCTTC.

This clone appeared a single time. This chain links TRBV7-2 with TRBJ1-1; D gene unclear. The CDR3 has 15 amino acids. Germline V gene sequence: CDR1 SGHTA, CDR2 FQGNSA. V was clipped by 1 base and J by 4 bases, with 13 bases between them. The CDR3 here is CASSLVPLSGTEAFF. The CDR3 bases are TGTGCCAGCAGCTTAGTGCCCCTCTCGGGCACTGAAGCTTTCTTT.

The CDR3: CASSFASYNEQFF. DNA of the CDR3: TGTGCCAGCAGCTTTGCTAGTTACAATGAGCAGTTCTTC. The rearrangement uses TRBV7-2 and TRBJ2-1, with no clear D. V was trimmed by 3 bases and J by 4 bases, leaving 7 bases between them. CDR3 length equals 13 residues. Germline assignment: CDR1 SGHTA and CDR2 FQGNSA.

This sequence joins TRBV19 and TRBJ1-4, with D unclear. Germline assignment: CDR1 LNHDA and CDR2 SQIVND (reference sequence). V was cut by 4 bases and J by 7 bases, with 13 bases left in between. This CDR3 comprises 14 residues. The CDR3 sequence: CASSTTGVGEKLFF. Written as DNA, the CDR3 is TGTGCCAGTAGTACAACCGGGGTGGGTGAAAAACTGTTTTTT.

The chain employs TRBV19 and TRBJ2-5; no reliable D call. Trimming pared 5 bases from V and 3 bases from J, leaving 7 bases between. CDR1 LNHDA and CDR2 SQIVND come from the germline V gene (reference sequence). The CDR3 has 12 residues. CDR3 nucleotides: TGTGCCAGTAGTTTTACAGAAGAGACCCAGTACTTC. This encodes CASSFTEETQYF.

CDR3 loop: CASSIGQTFHEQYF. CDR3 coding DNA: TGTGCCAGCAGCATAGGACAGACCTTCCACGAGCAGTACTTC. The chain combines TRBV28 with TRBJ2-7, with TRBD1 as a possible D gene (6 bases). V was shortened by 6 bases and J by 5 bases, with 17 bases between the two germline ends. The CDR3 length is 14 residues. The V gene's germline CDR1 is MDHEN and CDR2 SYDVKM.

As DNA, the CDR3 is TGTGCCAGCAGTTCCCCCACGAGCGGGAGCCACGAGCAGTACTTC. Translated, it gives CASSSPTSGSHEQYF. J is TRBJ2-7 and V is TRBV27, with TRBD2 identical over 8 bases. Germline V lookup: CDR1 MNHEY, CDR2 SMNVEV (reference sequence). Germline trimming cut 4 bases from V and 5 bases from J; bases unmatched to any gene: 10. The CDR3 is 15 amino acids.

This chain uses TRBV4-3 with TRBJ2-2, with 10 bases that match TRBD1. Losses at the gene ends were 3 bases for V and 4 bases for J; bases not matched to a gene: 2. CDR3 size: 15 residues. Germline CDR1 reads LGHNA; CDR2 reads YSLEER. The CDR3 protein is CASSQGQGPTGELFF. The CDR3 DNA reads as TGCGCCAGCAGCCAGGGACAGGGGCCCACCGGGGAGCTGTTTTTT.

V usage is TRBV10-2 and J usage is TRBJ1-1; D remains ambiguous. Germline V CDR1 and CDR2: WSHSY, SAAADI. V gave up 8 bases and J gave up 3 bases, with 13 bases separating them. The CDR3 spans 13 residues. CDR3: CASLQESDTEAFF. The CDR3 DNA follows: TGCGCCAGCCTCCAGGAATCAGACACTGAAGCTTTCTTT.

The rearrangement uses TRBV6-8 and TRBJ1-6, with TRBD1 as a possible D gene (6 bases). Germline V gene data show CDR1 as MNHGY and CDR2 as SAAAGT. Trimming cost V 6 bases and J 0 bases, with 21 bases left between them. The CDR3 has 19 amino acids. The CDR3 coding sequence is TGTGCCAGCAGCTACCCAGGGGCGGACAGTAGCTCCTATAATTCACCCCTCCACTTT. It yields the protein CASSYPGADSSSYNSPLHF.

The chain uses TRBV11-2 and TRBJ1-4; 7 bases match TRBD1. The CDR3 has 15 residues. Germline CDR1 reads SGHAT; CDR2 reads FQNNGV. With 5 bases clipped from V and 8 bases from J, the junction kept 11 bases outside the gene matches. The CDR3 sequence is CASSTYRGKEEKLFF. CDR3 nucleotide sequence: TGTGCCAGCAGCACCTACAGGGGAAAAGAAGAAAAACTGTTTTTT.

The chain links TRBV6-5 to TRBJ1-2; the D is unclear. V lost 7 bases, J lost 4 bases, and 13 bases lay in between. CDR1 and CDR2 from the germline V gene are MNHEY and SVGAGI. CDR3 length: 13 residues. The chain's CDR3 is CASTRGRSYGYTF. The CDR3 nucleotides are TGTGCCAGCACTCGAGGGCGGAGCTATGGCTACACCTTC.

This clone was seen a handful of times. The CDR3 here is CASSQGFGRMDRGLGNTEAFF. In nucleotides, the CDR3 is TGCGCCAGCAGCCAAGGATTTGGGCGAATGGACAGGGGGCTTGGAAACACTGAAGCTTTCTTT. This sequence joins TRBV4-1 and TRBJ1-1, with 11 bases aligning to TRBD1. The CDR3 runs to 21 residues. J gave up 2 bases and V 1 base, and 18 bases lay outside the gene matches. Germline values: CDR1 MGHRA, CDR2 YSYEKL.

This clone has just one count. V is TRBV6-1 and J is TRBJ1-1; possible D gene TRBD1, 6 bases. Germline V CDR1 and CDR2: MNHNS, SASEGT. This CDR3 is 15 amino acids long. Trimming took off 2 bases at V and 5 bases at J, with 15 bases between the two ends. The CDR3 spells CASSESPGVATEAFF. For the CDR3, the DNA is TGTGCCAGCAGTGAATCCCCAGGGGTTGCGACTGAAGCTTTCTTT.

This sequence joins TRBV19 and TRBJ1-5; TRBD1 matches at 8 bases. V lost 5 bases to trimming and J lost 4 bases; unmatched junction nucleotides: 4. The CDR3 length is 14 residues. Germline lookup yields CDR1 LNHDA and CDR2 SQIVND (reference sequence). CDR3 in amino acids: CASSRDRWNQPQHF. The CDR3 DNA reads TGTGCCAGTAGTCGGGACAGGTGGAATCAGCCCCAGCATTTT.

The count of this clone is one. The chain carries TRBV19 and TRBJ1-2; 7 nucleotides agree with TRBD1. Per the germline V gene, CDR1 is LNHDA and CDR2 is SQIVND (reference sequence). V was clipped by 4 bases and J by 1 base; unmatched bases: 3. CDR3 length equals 14 residues. The CDR3 is CASSRGQNNYGYTF. CDR3 DNA: TGTGCCAGTAGTAGGGGACAGAATAACTATGGCTACACCTTC.

The chain links TRBV4-2 to TRBJ1-2; 11 bases are a match to TRBD1. J was trimmed by 7 bases and V by 3 bases; bases with no gene match: 4. The germline V gene has CDR1 LGHNA and CDR2 YNFKEQ. This CDR3 has 14 residues. The CDR3 bases are TGTGCCAGCAGCCAGGGACAGGGGGAGGGTGGCTACACCTTC. It yields the protein CASSQGQGEGGYTF.

This clone has a single count. The chain employs TRBV4-1 and TRBJ1-1, with 11 bases fitting TRBD1. The CDR3 covers 16 residues. Germline loops: CDR1 MGHRA, CDR2 YSYEKL. Losses at the gene ends were 4 bases for V and 3 bases for J; bases not matched to a gene: 7. CDR3 protein: CASSRGQGARYTEAFF. The CDR3 nucleotides read TGCGCCAGCAGCCGAGGACAGGGGGCTAGATACACTGAAGCTTTCTTT.

The CDR3 here is CASSQGWQANTEAFF. For the CDR3, the DNA is TGTGCCAGCAGCCAAGGATGGCAGGCGAACACTGAAGCTTTCTTT. The gene calls are TRBV4-2 and TRBJ1-1; D uncertain. V was cut by 1 base and J by 1 base, with 10 bases left in between. The CDR3 spans 15 residues. Per the germline V gene, CDR1 is LGHNA and CDR2 is YNFKEQ.

J is TRBJ2-7 and V is TRBV15; the match to TRBD2 covers 7 bases. Germline-derived CDR1 and CDR2 are LNHNV and YYDKDF (reference sequence). There are 17 residues in the CDR3. The junction had 12 bases not matched to a gene; V was cut back by 1 base and J by 3 bases. CDR3 loop: CATSRAGRGGALYEQYF. CDR3 in DNA: TGTGCCACCAGCAGAGCTGGGAGGGGTGGAGCCCTCTACGAGCAGTACTTC.

J is TRBJ2-1 and V is TRBV6-5; maybe TRBD1 (6 bases). CDR1 MNHEY and CDR2 SVGAGI come from the germline V gene. The CDR3 loop spans 13 amino acids. With 5 bases removed from V and 6 bases from J, the gap between germline ends came to 11 bases. CDR3 bases: TGTGCCAGCAGTCCTTTACAGGGCAATGAGCAGTTCTTC. It yields the protein CASSPLQGNEQFF.

This clone was detected only once. V gene TRBV15 combines with J gene TRBJ1-1; D is unresolved. The germline V and J ends were trimmed by 3 bases and 8 bases, with 10 bases remaining between them. Germline loops: CDR1 LNHNV, CDR2 YYDKDF (reference sequence). This CDR3 has 12 amino acids. CDR3 sequence (DNA): TGTGCCACCAGCAGGACTACAGACGAAGCTTTCTTT. It specifies CATSRTTDEAFF.